This T cell receptor beta chain originates from a study of shared clonotypes between healthy human individuals. Regarding the study as a whole: Sequencing depth was expected to affect clonotype sharing among donors. Since donors were few, the genetic and exposure-history diversity represented was limited. Larger estimated richness was generally recorded for naive subsets relative to memory subsets.

The investigators split CD4+ cells into a CD45RA+ naive subset and a CD45RA-negative memory subset. The protocol was immunoSEQ multiplex PCR, while the TCRdb copy is restricted to in-frame clones and leaves out a portion. Here the sample spans 950,000 to 1,300,000 clones, approximately 76% being singletons. About this clone itself: Its antigen remains unidentified.

Unmatched junction bases numbered 7, after V lost 6 bases and J lost 8 bases. Germline V gives CDR1 SNHLY, CDR2 FYNNEI. The CDR3 is made up of 13 amino acids. Sequencing was performed on memory CD4+ T cells sorted from blood. As to subset: CD45RA-negative fraction. The chain recombines TRBV2 with TRBJ1-2, with 9 bases that match TRBD1. This receptor was obtained from a man in his late teens or twenties in good health. The CDR3 loop reads CASRPQGAGGYTF. For the CDR3, the DNA is TGTGCCAGCAGACCACAGGGGGCTGGCGGCTACACCTTC.